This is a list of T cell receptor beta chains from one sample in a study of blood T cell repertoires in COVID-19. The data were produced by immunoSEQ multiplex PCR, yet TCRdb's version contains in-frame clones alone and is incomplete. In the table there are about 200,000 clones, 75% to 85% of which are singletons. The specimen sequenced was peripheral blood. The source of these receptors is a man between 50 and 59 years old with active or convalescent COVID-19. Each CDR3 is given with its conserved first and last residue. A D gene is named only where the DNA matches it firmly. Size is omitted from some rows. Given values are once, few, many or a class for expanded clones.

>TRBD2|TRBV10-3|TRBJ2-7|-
CAISLLAGPYEQYF
TGTGCCATCAGTTTACTAGCGGGACCCTACGAGCAGTACTTC
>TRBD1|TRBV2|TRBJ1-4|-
CASQGARDEKLFF
TGTGCCAGTCAGGGGGCGCGGGATGAAAAACTGTTTTTT
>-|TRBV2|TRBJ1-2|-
CASSEVYRDPPYGYTF
TGTGCCAGCAGTGAAGTGTACAGGGATCCCCCCTATGGCTACACCTTC
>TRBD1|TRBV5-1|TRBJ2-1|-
CASSEPQGYEQFF
TGCGCCAGCAGCGAACCACAGGGGTATGAGCAGTTCTTC
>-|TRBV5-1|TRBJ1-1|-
CASSLPGVEAFF
TGCGCCAGCAGCCTTCCGGGGGTGGAAGCTTTCTTT
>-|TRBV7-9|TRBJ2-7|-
CASSLPPYEQYF
TGTGCCAGCAGCTTACCTCCCTACGAGCAGTACTTC
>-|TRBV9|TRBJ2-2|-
CASSFGTNTGELFF
TGTGCCAGCAGCTTTGGCACGAACACCGGGGAGCTGTTTTTT
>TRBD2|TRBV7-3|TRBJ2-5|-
CASSLGVAGEETQYF
TGTGCCAGCAGCTTAGGAGTAGCGGGAGAAGAGACCCAGTACTTC
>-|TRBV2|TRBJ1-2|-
CASSQGHPLNYGYTF
TGTGCCAGCAGCCAGGGACACCCCCTTAACTATGGCTACACCTTC
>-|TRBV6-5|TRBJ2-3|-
CASSLPGIDTQYF
TGTGCCAGCAGTTTGCCAGGGATTGATACGCAGTATTTT
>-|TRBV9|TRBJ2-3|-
CASSVRGTYTSTDTQYF
TGTGCCAGCAGCGTACGAGGGACATACACTAGCACAGATACGCAGTATTTT
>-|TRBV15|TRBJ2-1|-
CATSSSARGKRFF
TGTGCCACCAGCTCTTCGGCGCGGGGCAAACGGTTCTTC
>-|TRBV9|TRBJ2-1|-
CASSVGTGAWTSGQTSYNEQFF
TGTGCCAGCAGCGTAGGGACAGGGGCCTGGACTAGCGGCCAGACGTCCTACAATGAGCAGTTCTTC
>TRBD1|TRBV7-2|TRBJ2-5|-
CASSLGDRIQETQYF
TGTGCCAGCAGCTTAGGGGACAGGATCCAAGAGACCCAGTACTTC
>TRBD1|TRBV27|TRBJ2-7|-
CASRNRTGSYEQYF
TGTGCCAGCAGAAACAGGACAGGGTCCTACGAGCAGTACTTC
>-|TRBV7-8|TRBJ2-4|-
CASSLLLTARFILAKNIQYF
TGTGCCAGCAGTTTACTCCTGACAGCCAGATTCATTTTAGCCAAAAACATTCAGTACTTC
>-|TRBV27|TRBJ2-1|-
CASRRHHLADNEQFF
TGTGCCAGCAGACGCCACCACTTAGCGGACAATGAGCAGTTCTTC
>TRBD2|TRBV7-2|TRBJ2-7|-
CASSLERGSYEQYF
TGTGCCAGCAGCTTAGAGCGGGGCTCCTACGAGCAGTACTTC
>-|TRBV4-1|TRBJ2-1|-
CASSLLTGRSYNEQFF
TGCGCCAGCAGCCTCCTGACAGGGAGGTCCTACAATGAGCAGTTCTTC
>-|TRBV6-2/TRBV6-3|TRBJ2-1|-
CASSYMGGKGNEQFF
TGTGCCAGCAGTTATATGGGGGGTAAGGGCAATGAGCAGTTCTTC
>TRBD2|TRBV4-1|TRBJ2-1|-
CASSHGTSGVNNEQFF
TGCGCCAGCAGCCACGGGACTAGCGGGGTAAACAATGAGCAGTTCTTC
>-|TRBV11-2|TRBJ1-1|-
CASSPGRGDIWTEAFF
TGTGCCAGCAGCCCAGGTCGGGGGGACATTTGGACTGAAGCTTTCTTT
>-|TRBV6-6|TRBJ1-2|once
CASSPRPENFYGYTF
TGTGCCAGCAGCCCCAGGCCCGAGAACTTCTATGGCTACACCTTC
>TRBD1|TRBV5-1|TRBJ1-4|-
CASSLQGGEKLFF
TGCGCCAGCAGCCTACAGGGGGGCGAAAAACTGTTTTTT
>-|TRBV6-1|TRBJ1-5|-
CASSESYSNQPQHF
TGTGCCAGCAGTGAATCGTATAGCAATCAGCCCCAGCATTTT
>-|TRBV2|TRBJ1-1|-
CASSAQGNTEAFF
TGTGCCAGCAGTGCTCAGGGAAACACTGAAGCTTTCTTT
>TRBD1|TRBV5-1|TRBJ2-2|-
CASSLRTGGDTGELFF
TGCGCCAGCAGCCTAAGGACAGGGGGAGACACCGGGGAGCTGTTTTTT
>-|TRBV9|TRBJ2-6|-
CASTGVAGANVLTF
TGTGCCAGCACGGGGGTGGCTGGGGCCAACGTCCTGACTTTC
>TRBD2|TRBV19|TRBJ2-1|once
CASRASGRAIEQFF
TGTGCCAGTAGGGCTAGCGGGAGGGCCATTGAGCAGTTCTTC
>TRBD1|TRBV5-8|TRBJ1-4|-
CASSFEGARRKLFF
TGTGCCAGCAGCTTCGAGGGGGCCCGTCGGAAACTGTTTTTT
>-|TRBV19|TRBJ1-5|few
CASSAQGNQPQHF
TGTGCCAGTAGTGCGCAGGGAAATCAGCCCCAGCATTTT
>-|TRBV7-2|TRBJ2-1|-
CASSFPGLTNEQFF
TGTGCCAGCAGCTTCCCGGGACTTACGAATGAGCAGTTCTTC
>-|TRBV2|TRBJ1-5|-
CASSGVGRGNQPQHF
TGTGCCAGCAGTGGGGTGGGCAGGGGCAATCAGCCCCAGCATTTT
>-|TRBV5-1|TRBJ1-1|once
CASSLDAMNTEAFF
TGCGCCAGCAGCTTGGACGCTATGAACACTGAAGCTTTCTTT
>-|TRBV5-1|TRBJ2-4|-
CASSLGQGNIQYF
TGCGCCAGCAGCTTGGGGCAGGGAAACATTCAGTACTTC
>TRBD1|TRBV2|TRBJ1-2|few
CASRPEGQGTVYGYTF
TGTGCCAGCAGACCGGAGGGACAGGGAACCGTCTATGGCTACACCTTC
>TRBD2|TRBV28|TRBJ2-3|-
CASSPTSGRALRDTQYF
TGTGCCAGCAGTCCGACTAGCGGGAGGGCCCTGAGAGATACGCAGTATTTT
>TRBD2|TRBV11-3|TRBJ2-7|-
CASSPGLAGPSEQYF
TGTGCCAGCAGCCCGGGACTAGCGGGACCATCCGAGCAGTACTTC
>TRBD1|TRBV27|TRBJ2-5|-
CASSPLGTVGGDQYF
TGTGCCAGCTCCCCCCTTGGGACAGTGGGTGGGGACCAGTACTTC
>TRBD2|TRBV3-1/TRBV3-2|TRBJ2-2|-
CASSQASGRRTGELFF
TGTGCCAGCAGCCAAGCCAGCGGGAGAAGAACCGGGGAGCTGTTTTTT
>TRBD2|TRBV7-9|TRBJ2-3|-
CASSLSRTSGSPDTQYF
TGTGCCAGCAGCCTAAGTCGGACTAGCGGGAGTCCAGATACGCAGTATTTT
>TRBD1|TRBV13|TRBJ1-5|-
CASSLNRGRNQPQHF
TGTGCCAGCAGCTTAAACAGGGGACGCAATCAGCCCCAGCATTTT
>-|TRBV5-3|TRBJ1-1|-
CARSLDSTEAFF
TGTGCCAGAAGCTTGGACAGTACTGAAGCTTTCTTT
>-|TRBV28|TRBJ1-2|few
CASSFGQLDYGYTF
TGTGCCAGCAGTTTTGGGCAGTTGGATTATGGCTACACCTTC
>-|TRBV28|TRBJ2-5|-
CASSFTGKGTQYF
TGTGCCAGCAGTTTCACAGGGAAGGGGACCCAGTACTTC
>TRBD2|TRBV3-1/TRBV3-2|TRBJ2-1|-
CASSDGTSGGWSSYNEQFF
TGTGCCAGCAGCGACGGGACTAGCGGGGGCTGGAGCTCCTACAATGAGCAGTTCTTC
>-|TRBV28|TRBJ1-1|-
CASSPPGENTEAFF
TGTGCCAGCAGTCCCCCCGGGGAGAACACTGAAGCTTTCTTT
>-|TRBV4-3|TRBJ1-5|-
CASSQDYEGQPQHF
TGCGCCAGCAGCCAAGATTATGAGGGTCAGCCCCAGCATTTT
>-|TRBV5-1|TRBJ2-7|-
CASRGGTYEQYF
TGCGCCAGCAGAGGCGGAACCTACGAGCAGTACTTC
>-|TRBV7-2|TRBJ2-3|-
CASSHGQTSGADTQYF
TGTGCCAGCAGTCACGGACAGACCAGCGGCGCAGATACGCAGTATTTT
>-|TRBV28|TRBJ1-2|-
CASSRDRLPYGYTF
TGTGCCAGCAGTCGCGACAGGCTGCCCTATGGCTACACCTTC
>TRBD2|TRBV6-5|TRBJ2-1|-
CASRLLAGALNEQFF
TGTGCCAGCAGACTCCTAGCGGGGGCCCTCAATGAGCAGTTCTTC
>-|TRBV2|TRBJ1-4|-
CASSEDYRNEKLFF
TGTGCCAGTTCGGAGGACTATAGGAATGAAAAACTGTTTTTT
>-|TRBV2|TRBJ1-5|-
CASRIHREGGQPQHF
TGTGCCAGCAGGATACACAGGGAAGGGGGTCAGCCCCAGCATTTT
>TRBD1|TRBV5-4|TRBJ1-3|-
CASSPGGAENTIYF
TGTGCCAGCAGCCCAGGGGGCGCAGAAAACACCATATATTTT